The clone carrying this T cell receptor (beta chain) was counted ten times or more. Known numbers of the T cell clone KT2 were added to PBMC. The entry originates in a study of quantifying T cell responses using KT2 cells. Study-level information: cDNA was made from DNase-treated RNA using alpha and beta constant primers.

CDR1 and CDR2 (germline): MNHNS, SASEGT. The V gene lost 4 bases and the J gene lost 3 bases, with 15 bases spanning the gap. CDR3 length: 15 amino acids. A single-stranded UMI oligo with SP2 sequence was ligated to cDNA 3' ends. An equimolar mix of RC1.1 and RC1.2 primed the beta chain across TRBC1 and TRBC2. In TCRdb, the UMI-ligation and nested PCR reads were re-called with MiXCR into one record per CDR3 protein. The repertoire holds fewer than 50,000 distinct CDR3 sequences, around 15% seen once, with over 40% in the top ten. This chain uses TRBV6-1 with TRBJ1-1, with D hard to call. This TCR came from a human donor. The specimen sequenced was PBMCs spiked with cells of the T cell clone KT2. The CDR3 is CASSATGRAYTEAFF. Written as DNA, the CDR3 is TGTGCCAGCAGTGCTACTGGCCGGGCCTACACTGAAGCTTTCTTT.